Listed below are T cell receptor beta chains from one sample, sequenced in a study of vaccination and CD4 T cells after COVID-19. Their antigen targets remain unknown. One entry per CDR3 protein results from TCRdb running MiXCR on the PCR reads. The table has some 7,600 distinct CDR3 sequences, around 40% seen once. The sequenced sample consisted of CD4+ T cells from blood, cultured in vitro. Receptors originate from a human donor in good health. Both conserved end residues are part of each CDR3. A D gene is named only where the DNA matches it firmly. Not all rows give a size; the values are once, few, many and, for expanded clones, a class.

CDR3aa: CATSATGGSYNEQFF
CDR3nt: TGTGCCACCAGTGCCACAGGGGGCAGCTACAATGAGCAGTTCTTC
v_gene: TRBV24-1
len: 15
abundance: few
d_gene: TRBD1
j_gene: TRBJ2-1

CDR3aa: CASSPTTGTAPPYEQYF
CDR3nt: TGTGCCAGCAGCCCAACTACCGGGACGGCACCTCCCTACGAGCAGTACTTC
v_gene: TRBV4-2
len: 17
abundance: NA
d_gene: NA
j_gene: TRBJ2-7

CDR3aa: CASRGGKMNTEAFF
CDR3nt: TGTGCCAGCAGGGGAGGGAAAATGAACACTGAAGCTTTCTTT
v_gene: TRBV7-9
len: 14
abundance: NA
d_gene: NA
j_gene: TRBJ1-1

CDR3aa: CASSYLVLDRGRETQYF
CDR3nt: TGTGCCAGCAGTTACTTGGTTTTAGACAGGGGGAGGGAGACCCAGTACTTC
v_gene: TRBV6-5
len: 17
abundance: NA
d_gene: TRBD1
j_gene: TRBJ2-5

CDR3aa: CSAIGRGRSYNSPLHF
CDR3nt: TGCAGTGCCATAGGCAGGGGGCGATCCTATAATTCACCCCTCCACTTT
v_gene: TRBV20-1
len: 16
abundance: few
d_gene: TRBD1
j_gene: TRBJ1-6

CDR3aa: CASSSVGYGYTF
CDR3nt: TGTGCCAGCAGTTCCGTCGGATATGGCTACACCTTC
v_gene: TRBV12-3/TRBV12-4
len: 12
abundance: few
d_gene: NA
j_gene: TRBJ1-2

CDR3aa: CASSGEGFYNSPLHF
CDR3nt: TGTGCCAGCAGTGGGGAGGGTTTCTATAATTCACCCCTCCACTTT
v_gene: TRBV2
len: 15
abundance: NA
d_gene: NA
j_gene: TRBJ1-6

CDR3aa: CASRPFRTGGSGANVLTF
CDR3nt: TGTGCCAGCAGGCCATTCCGGACAGGGGGATCTGGGGCCAACGTCCTGACTTTC
v_gene: TRBV27
len: 18
abundance: NA
d_gene: TRBD1
j_gene: TRBJ2-6

CDR3aa: CSAERGNTGELFF
CDR3nt: TGCAGTGCTGAGCGGGGGAACACCGGGGAGCTGTTTTTT
v_gene: TRBV20-1
len: 13
abundance: few
d_gene: TRBD2
j_gene: TRBJ2-2

CDR3aa: CAISLEADGGELFF
CDR3nt: TGTGCCATCAGTCTTGAAGCGGACGGCGGGGAGCTGTTTTTT
v_gene: TRBV10-3
len: 14
abundance: few
d_gene: NA
j_gene: TRBJ2-2

CDR3aa: CASSLNRARGYTF
CDR3nt: TGTGCCAGCAGCTTGAACAGGGCCCGTGGCTACACCTTC
v_gene: TRBV5-6
len: 13
abundance: NA
d_gene: NA
j_gene: TRBJ1-2

CDR3aa: CASSLGTEGETQYF
CDR3nt: TGTGCCAGCAGCCTCGGGACAGAGGGGGAGACCCAGTACTTC
v_gene: TRBV6-1
len: 14
abundance: few
d_gene: TRBD1
j_gene: TRBJ2-5

CDR3aa: CASSLAAYNEQFF
CDR3nt: TGTGCCAGCAGCTTGGCAGCCTACAATGAGCAGTTCTTC
v_gene: TRBV7-9
len: 13
abundance: NA
d_gene: NA
j_gene: TRBJ2-1

CDR3aa: CASREGLAYGYTF
CDR3nt: TGTGCCAGCAGGGAGGGACTGGCCTATGGCTACACCTTC
v_gene: TRBV6-1
len: 13
abundance: few
d_gene: NA
j_gene: TRBJ1-2

CDR3aa: CAWSGGYGYTF
CDR3nt: TGTGCCTGGAGTGGAGGGTATGGCTACACCTTC
v_gene: TRBV30
len: 11
abundance: NA
d_gene: NA
j_gene: TRBJ1-2

CDR3aa: CASSWGGGGISYEQYF
CDR3nt: TGCGCCAGCAGCTGGGGGGGCGGAGGGATCTCCTACGAGCAGTACTTC
v_gene: TRBV5-1
len: 16
abundance: NA
d_gene: NA
j_gene: TRBJ2-7

CDR3aa: CASSLQKSTEAFF
CDR3nt: TGTGCCAGCAGCTTACAGAAGAGCACTGAAGCTTTCTTT
v_gene: TRBV7-2
len: 13
abundance: few
d_gene: NA
j_gene: TRBJ1-1

CDR3aa: CASRSNTGELFF
CDR3nt: TGTGCCAGCAGATCGAACACCGGGGAGCTGTTTTTT
v_gene: TRBV7-9
len: 12
abundance: few
d_gene: NA
j_gene: TRBJ2-2

CDR3aa: CASSEATGGAEKLFF
CDR3nt: TGTGCCAGCAGTGAAGCGACAGGTGGGGCTGAAAAACTGTTTTTT
v_gene: TRBV6-1
len: 15
abundance: NA
d_gene: NA
j_gene: TRBJ1-4

CDR3aa: CASRSSPRVYNSPLHF
CDR3nt: TGTGCCAGCAGATCGAGCCCGCGAGTCTATAATTCACCCCTCCACTTT
v_gene: TRBV6-1
len: 16
abundance: NA
d_gene: NA
j_gene: TRBJ1-6

CDR3aa: CASSLLGAGAGLDEQFF
CDR3nt: TGTGCTAGCAGCTTACTTGGAGCGGGGGCCGGTTTAGATGAGCAGTTCTTC
v_gene: TRBV7-7
len: 17
abundance: medium-sized
d_gene: TRBD2
j_gene: TRBJ2-1

CDR3aa: CASSVGDLPYNEQFF
CDR3nt: TGTGCCAGCAGCGTAGGCGACCTCCCCTACAATGAGCAGTTCTTC
v_gene: TRBV9
len: 15
abundance: NA
d_gene: NA
j_gene: TRBJ2-1

CDR3aa: CASSALGQGVDEQYF
CDR3nt: TGTGCCAGCAGCGCCTTGGGACAGGGAGTGGACGAGCAGTACTTC
v_gene: TRBV11-2
len: 15
abundance: NA
d_gene: TRBD1
j_gene: TRBJ2-7

CDR3aa: CASNHYRYNEQFF
CDR3nt: TGTGCCAGCAACCATTACAGGTACAATGAGCAGTTCTTC
v_gene: TRBV5-6
len: 13
abundance: NA
d_gene: NA
j_gene: TRBJ2-1

CDR3aa: CASSFGGRRTEAFF
CDR3nt: TGTGCCAGCAGCTTCGGAGGACGTCGCACTGAAGCTTTCTTT
v_gene: TRBV7-9
len: 14
abundance: NA
d_gene: NA
j_gene: TRBJ1-1

CDR3aa: CASSLGPGQGLMAETQYF
CDR3nt: TGTGCCAGCAGTTTAGGACCCGGACAGGGTTTGATGGCAGAGACCCAGTACTTC
v_gene: TRBV12-3/TRBV12-4
len: 18
abundance: NA
d_gene: TRBD1
j_gene: TRBJ2-5

CDR3aa: CASSLVRKGSPLHF
CDR3nt: TGTGCCAGCAGTTTGGTTCGAAAGGGATCACCCCTCCACTTT
v_gene: TRBV27
len: 14
abundance: few
d_gene: NA
j_gene: TRBJ1-6

CDR3aa: CASSGQGAYGYTF
CDR3nt: TGTGCCAGCAGTGGACAGGGCGCATATGGCTACACCTTC
v_gene: TRBV27
len: 13
abundance: few
d_gene: TRBD1
j_gene: TRBJ1-2

CDR3aa: CASSVTRDRGYTF
CDR3nt: TGTGCCAGTAGTGTAACCCGGGACAGAGGCTACACCTTC
v_gene: TRBV19
len: 13
abundance: few
d_gene: TRBD1
j_gene: TRBJ1-2

CDR3aa: CASADGGNHFSNGYTF
CDR3nt: TGTGCCAGCGCGGACGGAGGGAACCATTTCAGCAATGGCTACACCTTC
v_gene: TRBV19
len: 16
abundance: NA
d_gene: NA
j_gene: TRBJ1-2

CDR3aa: CASSYSRGNTIYF
CDR3nt: TGTGCCAGCAGTTACTCGAGGGGAAACACCATATATTTT
v_gene: TRBV6-5
len: 13
abundance: NA
d_gene: NA
j_gene: TRBJ1-3

CDR3aa: CASSGGGTGELFF
CDR3nt: TGTGCCAGTAGTGGGGGGGGCACCGGGGAGCTGTTTTTT
v_gene: TRBV19
len: 13
abundance: NA
d_gene: TRBD2
j_gene: TRBJ2-2

CDR3aa: CASFGDSREEETQYF
CDR3nt: TGTGCCAGCTTTGGGGACAGCCGAGAAGAAGAGACCCAGTACTTC
v_gene: TRBV18
len: 15
abundance: NA
d_gene: TRBD1
j_gene: TRBJ2-5

CDR3aa: CASSDSSGGDYNEQFF
CDR3nt: TGTGCCAGCAGTGACTCGAGTGGGGGAGATTACAATGAGCAGTTCTTC
v_gene: TRBV6-4
len: 16
abundance: NA
d_gene: NA
j_gene: TRBJ2-1

CDR3aa: CASTETGSNEKLFF
CDR3nt: TGTGCCAGCACCGAGACAGGGTCTAATGAAAAACTGTTTTTT
v_gene: TRBV25-1
len: 14
abundance: NA
d_gene: TRBD1
j_gene: TRBJ1-4

CDR3aa: CASQLYYGYTF
CDR3nt: TGTGCCTCGCAGCTATATTATGGCTACACCTTC
v_gene: TRBV30
len: 11
abundance: NA
d_gene: NA
j_gene: TRBJ1-2

CDR3aa: CASRTTGASSYNSPLHF
CDR3nt: TGTGCCAGCAGAACGACAGGGGCCAGCTCCTATAATTCACCCCTCCACTTT
v_gene: TRBV6-1
len: 17
abundance: NA
d_gene: TRBD1
j_gene: TRBJ1-6

CDR3aa: CASSETSGGAAYNEQFF
CDR3nt: TGTGCCAGCAGTGAGACTAGCGGGGGGGCCGCTTACAATGAGCAGTTCTTC
v_gene: TRBV25-1
len: 17
abundance: few
d_gene: TRBD2
j_gene: TRBJ2-1

CDR3aa: CASRQGDYGYTF
CDR3nt: TGTGCCAGCCGACAGGGGGACTATGGCTACACCTTC
v_gene: TRBV11-2
len: 12
abundance: NA
d_gene: TRBD1
j_gene: TRBJ1-2

CDR3aa: CASSGPRGWDSNQPQHF
CDR3nt: TGTGCCAGCAGTGGACCCAGGGGTTGGGATAGCAATCAGCCCCAGCATTTT
v_gene: TRBV6-1
len: 17
abundance: NA
d_gene: NA
j_gene: TRBJ1-5

CDR3aa: CASTSEGYGYTF
CDR3nt: TGTGCCAGCACCAGTGAGGGCTACGGCTACACCTTC
v_gene: TRBV2
len: 12
abundance: few
d_gene: NA
j_gene: TRBJ1-2

CDR3aa: CASSETGPQEGPDTQYF
CDR3nt: TGCGCCAGCAGTGAGACCGGGCCCCAGGAGGGCCCAGATACGCAGTATTTT
v_gene: TRBV10-2
len: 17
abundance: NA
d_gene: NA
j_gene: TRBJ2-3

CDR3aa: CASSEYSGNTIYF
CDR3nt: TGTGCCAGCAGTGAATACTCTGGAAACACCATATATTTT
v_gene: TRBV6-1
len: 13
abundance: NA
d_gene: NA
j_gene: TRBJ1-3

CDR3aa: CASSQVGQGRDEQYF
CDR3nt: TGTGCCAGCAGCCAAGTAGGGCAGGGAAGAGACGAGCAGTACTTC
v_gene: TRBV14
len: 15
abundance: NA
d_gene: NA
j_gene: TRBJ2-7

CDR3aa: CASSFGTANTGELFF
CDR3nt: TGTGCCAGCAGTTTCGGAACCGCGAACACCGGGGAGCTGTTTTTT
v_gene: TRBV27
len: 15
abundance: NA
d_gene: NA
j_gene: TRBJ2-2

CDR3aa: CASGLIRDYGYTF
CDR3nt: TGTGCTAGTGGTTTGATCCGGGACTATGGCTACACCTTC
v_gene: TRBV12-5
len: 13
abundance: few
d_gene: NA
j_gene: TRBJ1-2

CDR3aa: CASSGQQASSGNTIYF
CDR3nt: TGTGCCAGCAGTGGACAACAGGCCAGCTCTGGAAACACCATATATTTT
v_gene: TRBV25-1
len: 16
abundance: NA
d_gene: NA
j_gene: TRBJ1-3

CDR3aa: CSARADREGGQPQHF
CDR3nt: TGCAGTGCTAGAGCGGACAGGGAGGGCGGTCAGCCCCAGCATTTT
v_gene: TRBV20-1
len: 15
abundance: NA
d_gene: TRBD1
j_gene: TRBJ1-5

CDR3aa: CASSIGQNTEAFF
CDR3nt: TGTGCCAGCAGCATCGGACAGAACACTGAAGCTTTCTTT
v_gene: TRBV12-3/TRBV12-4
len: 13
abundance: NA
d_gene: NA
j_gene: TRBJ1-1

CDR3aa: CASDLGGGTDTQYF
CDR3nt: TGTGCCAGCGATCTGGGGGGGGGCACAGATACGCAGTATTTT
v_gene: TRBV2
len: 14
abundance: once
d_gene: TRBD2
j_gene: TRBJ2-3

CDR3aa: CASSTTEYGYTF
CDR3nt: TGCGCCAGCAGCACCACCGAGTATGGCTACACCTTC
v_gene: TRBV5-1
len: 12
abundance: few
d_gene: NA
j_gene: TRBJ1-2

CDR3aa: CASSLDNFDGYTF
CDR3nt: TGTGCCAGCAGCTTGGACAATTTTGACGGCTACACCTTC
v_gene: TRBV7-8
len: 13
abundance: NA
d_gene: NA
j_gene: TRBJ1-2

CDR3aa: CSARENRAYEQYF
CDR3nt: TGCAGTGCTAGAGAAAACAGGGCCTACGAGCAGTACTTC
v_gene: TRBV20-1
len: 13
abundance: few
d_gene: NA
j_gene: TRBJ2-7